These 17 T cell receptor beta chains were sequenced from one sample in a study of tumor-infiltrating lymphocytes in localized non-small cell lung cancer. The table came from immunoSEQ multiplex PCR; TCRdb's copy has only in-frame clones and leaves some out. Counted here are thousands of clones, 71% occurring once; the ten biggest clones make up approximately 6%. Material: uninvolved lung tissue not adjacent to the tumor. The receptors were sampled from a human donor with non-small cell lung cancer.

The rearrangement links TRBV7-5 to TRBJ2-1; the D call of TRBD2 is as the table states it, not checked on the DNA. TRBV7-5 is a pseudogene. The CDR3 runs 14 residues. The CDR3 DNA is TGTGTCCCTGCCCCTTGTCGGAGCGACAATGAGCAGTTCTTC. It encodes CVPAPCRSDNEQFF.

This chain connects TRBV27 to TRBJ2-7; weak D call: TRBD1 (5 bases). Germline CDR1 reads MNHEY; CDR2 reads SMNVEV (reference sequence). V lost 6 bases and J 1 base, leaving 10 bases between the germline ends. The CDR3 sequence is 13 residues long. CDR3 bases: TGTGCCAGCAGGAGGACAAGTTCCTACGAGCAGTACTTC. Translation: CASRRTSSYEQYF.

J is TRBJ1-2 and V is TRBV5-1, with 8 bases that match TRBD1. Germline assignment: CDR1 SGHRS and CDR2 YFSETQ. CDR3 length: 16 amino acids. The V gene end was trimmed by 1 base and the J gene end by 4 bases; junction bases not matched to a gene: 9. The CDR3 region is CASSLSTGDGAYGYTF. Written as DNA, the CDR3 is TGCGCCAGCAGCTTGTCGACAGGGGACGGGGCCTATGGCTACACCTTC.

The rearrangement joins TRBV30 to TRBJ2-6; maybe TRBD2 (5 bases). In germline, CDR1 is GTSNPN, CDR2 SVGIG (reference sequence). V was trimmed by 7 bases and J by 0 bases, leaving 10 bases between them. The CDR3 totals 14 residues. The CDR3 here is CASRRDSGANVLTF. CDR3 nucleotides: TGTGCCTCCCGACGGGACTCTGGGGCCAACGTCCTGACTTTC. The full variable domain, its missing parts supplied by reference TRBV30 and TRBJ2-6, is SQTIHQWPATLVQPVGSPLSLECTVEGTSNPNLYWYRQAAGRGLQLLFYSVGIGQISSEVPQNLSASRPQDRQFILSSKKLLLSDSGFYLCASRRDSGANVLTFGAGSRLTVL.

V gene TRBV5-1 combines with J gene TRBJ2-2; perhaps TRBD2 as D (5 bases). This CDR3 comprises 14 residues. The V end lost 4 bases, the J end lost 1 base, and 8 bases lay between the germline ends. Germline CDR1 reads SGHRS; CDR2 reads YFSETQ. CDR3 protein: CASSPDWNTGELFF. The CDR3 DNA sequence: TGCGCCAGCAGCCCGGACTGGAACACCGGGGAGCTGTTTTTT.

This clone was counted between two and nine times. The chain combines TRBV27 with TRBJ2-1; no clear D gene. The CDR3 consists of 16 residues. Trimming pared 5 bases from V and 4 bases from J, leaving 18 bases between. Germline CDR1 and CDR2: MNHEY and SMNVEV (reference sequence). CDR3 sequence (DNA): TGTGCCAGCAGTCCTGGGCAGTCGATCCCTTACAATGAGCAGTTCTTC. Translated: CASSPGQSIPYNEQFF.

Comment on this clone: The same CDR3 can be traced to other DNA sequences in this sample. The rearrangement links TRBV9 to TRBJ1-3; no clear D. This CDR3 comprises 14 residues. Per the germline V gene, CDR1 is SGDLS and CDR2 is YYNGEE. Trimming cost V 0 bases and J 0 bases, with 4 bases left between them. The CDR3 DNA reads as TGTGCCAGCAGCGTAGGTCTCTCTGGAAACACCATATATTTT. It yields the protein CASSVGLSGNTIYF.

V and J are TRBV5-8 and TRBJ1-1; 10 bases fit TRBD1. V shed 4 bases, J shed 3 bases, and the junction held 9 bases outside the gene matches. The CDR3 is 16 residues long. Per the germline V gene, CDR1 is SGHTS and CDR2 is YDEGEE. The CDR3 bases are TGTGCCAGCAGCCCCGGGACAGGGGTGATGTACACTGAAGCTTTCTTT. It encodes CASSPGTGVMYTEAFF.

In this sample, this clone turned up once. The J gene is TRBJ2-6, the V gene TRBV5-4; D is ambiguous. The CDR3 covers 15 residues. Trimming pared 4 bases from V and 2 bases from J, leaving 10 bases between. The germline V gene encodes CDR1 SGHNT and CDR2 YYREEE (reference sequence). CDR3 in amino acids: CASSPWVAGANVLTF. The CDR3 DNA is TGTGCCAGCAGCCCCTGGGTGGCTGGGGCCAACGTCCTGACTTTC.

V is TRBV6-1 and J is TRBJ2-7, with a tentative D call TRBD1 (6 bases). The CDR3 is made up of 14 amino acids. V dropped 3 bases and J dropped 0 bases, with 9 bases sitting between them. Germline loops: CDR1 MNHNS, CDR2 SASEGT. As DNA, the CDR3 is TGTGCCAGCAGTGACATGGACAGCTCCTACGAGCAGTACTTC. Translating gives CASSDMDSSYEQYF.

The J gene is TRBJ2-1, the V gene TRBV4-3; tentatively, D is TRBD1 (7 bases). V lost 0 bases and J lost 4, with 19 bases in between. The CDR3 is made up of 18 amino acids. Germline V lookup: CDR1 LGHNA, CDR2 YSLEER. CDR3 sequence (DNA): TGCGCCAGCAGCCAAGATCGGGCCGGGACAGCGGGTTACAATGAGCAGTTCTTC. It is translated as CASSQDRAGTAGYNEQFF.

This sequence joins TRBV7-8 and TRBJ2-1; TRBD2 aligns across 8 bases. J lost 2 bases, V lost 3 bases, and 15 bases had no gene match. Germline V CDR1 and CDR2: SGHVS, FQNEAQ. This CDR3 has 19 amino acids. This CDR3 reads CASSLRVAGGHSTYNEQFF. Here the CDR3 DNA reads TGTGCCAGCAGCTTGCGGGTCGCGGGGGGACACTCAACCTACAATGAGCAGTTCTTC.

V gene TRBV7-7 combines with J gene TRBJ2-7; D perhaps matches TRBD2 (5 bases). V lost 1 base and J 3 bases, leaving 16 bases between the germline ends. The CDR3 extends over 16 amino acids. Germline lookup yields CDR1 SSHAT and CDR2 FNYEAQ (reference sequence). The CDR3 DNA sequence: TGTGCCAGCAGCTTAGAGTCGGGGATTGGGCTCTACGAGCAGTACTTC. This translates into CASSLESGIGLYEQYF.

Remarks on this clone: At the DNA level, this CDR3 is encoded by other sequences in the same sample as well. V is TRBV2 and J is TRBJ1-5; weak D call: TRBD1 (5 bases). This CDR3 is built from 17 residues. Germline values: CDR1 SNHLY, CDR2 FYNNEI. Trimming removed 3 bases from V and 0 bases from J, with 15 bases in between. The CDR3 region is CASSELGTRDSNQPQHF. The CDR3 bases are TGTGCCAGCAGTGAGTTAGGGACTCGCGATAGCAATCAGCCCCAGCATTTT. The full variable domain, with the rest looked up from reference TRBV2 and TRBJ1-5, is EPEVTQTPSHQVTQMGQEVILRCVPISNHLYFYWYRQILGQKVEFLVSFYNNEISEKSEIFDDQFSVERPDGSNFTLKIRSTKLEDSAMYFCASSELGTRDSNQPQHFGDGTRLSIL.

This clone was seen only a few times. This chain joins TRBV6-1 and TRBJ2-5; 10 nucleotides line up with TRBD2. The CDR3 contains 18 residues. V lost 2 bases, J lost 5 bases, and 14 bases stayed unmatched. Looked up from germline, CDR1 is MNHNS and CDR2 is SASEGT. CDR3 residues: CASSEWGLAGVSTETQYF. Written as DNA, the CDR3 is TGTGCCAGCAGTGAATGGGGGCTAGCGGGAGTTAGTACGGAGACCCAGTACTTC.

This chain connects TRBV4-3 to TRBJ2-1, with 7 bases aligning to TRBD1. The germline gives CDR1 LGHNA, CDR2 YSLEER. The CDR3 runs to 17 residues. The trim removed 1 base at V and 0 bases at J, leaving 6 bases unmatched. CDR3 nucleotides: TGCGCCAGCAGCCAAGGGGTCAGGGGGATCTCCTACAATGAGCAGTTCTTC. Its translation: CASSQGVRGISYNEQFF.

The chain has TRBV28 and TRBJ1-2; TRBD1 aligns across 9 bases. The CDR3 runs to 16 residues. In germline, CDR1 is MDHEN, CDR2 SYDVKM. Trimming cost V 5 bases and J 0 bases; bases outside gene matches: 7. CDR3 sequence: CASSHRGRGTNYGYTF. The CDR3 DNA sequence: TGTGCCAGCAGTCACAGGGGGCGCGGTACTAACTATGGCTACACCTTC.